A single TCR beta chain is shown here with its context. Its antigen is currently unknown. The data are from a study of yellow fever vaccine responses in identical twins. The CDR3 runs 16 residues. Trimming removed 3 bases at V and 1 base at J, with 13 bases between. Per germline, CDR1 LNHDA and CDR2 SQIVND (reference sequence). Findings of the study overall: In identical twins, vaccine T cell responses appeared partly shared and partly individual.

Each CDR3 protein gets one entry after TCRdb re-called the RT-PCR reads with MiXCR. The data contain about 13,000 distinct CDR3 sequences, roughly 81% of them singletons. V and J are TRBV19 and TRBJ1-5; no firm D call. The material was T cells from blood (PBMCs), unsorted or a sorted subset (not recorded which), obtained before or after yellow fever vaccination (not recorded which). The clonotype originates from a woman under 30 who received the yellow fever vaccine. The CDR3 is CASSIRREASNQPQHF. CDR3 sequence (DNA): TGTGCCAGTAGTATCCGGAGGGAGGCGAGCAATCAGCCCCAGCATTTT.